This TCR beta chain comes out of a study of blood T cell repertoires in COVID-19. Germline lookup yields CDR1 MNHEY and CDR2 SVGAGI. The germline V and J ends were trimmed by 6 bases and 2 bases, with 14 bases remaining between them. This CDR3 is 14 amino acids long. The method was immunoSEQ multiplex PCR; TCRdb's version includes in-frame clones alone and lacks a portion of them. The sample carries about 260,000 clones, around 86% recorded once. This rearrangement joins TRBV6-5 to TRBJ2-7; D might be TRBD2 (6 bases). The receptor was derived from a man between 35 and 55 years old who had recovered from COVID-19. The sample taken for sequencing was peripheral blood. The CDR3 reads CASSRGSGPYEQYF. Written as DNA, the CDR3 is TGTGCCAGCAGCCGCGGTAGCGGACCCTACGAGCAGTACTTC.